Sequencing of this T cell receptor (beta chain) was carried out in a study of blood T cell repertoires in COVID-19. Data came from immunoSEQ multiplex PCR; TCRdb stores just in-frame clones and leaves some out. Among under 200,000 clones listed, about 88% were seen once. CDR3 size: 15 residues. Losses at the gene ends were 4 bases for V and 5 bases for J; bases not matched to a gene: 9. CDR1 SGHDN and CDR2 FVKESK come from the germline V gene. All enrollees were about 18 to 89 years old and from roughly 26 US areas. Two negative PCRs, clearance, or symptom resolution were required of recovered Cohort 3 donors.

This receptor was obtained from a woman in her late teens or twenties who had recovered from COVID-19. The chain couples TRBV14 to TRBJ2-7, with 9 positions matching TRBD2. Sequenced: PBMCs or T cells enriched from blood (not recorded which). This chain's CDR3 is CASSRKSGRRNEQYF. As DNA, the CDR3 is TGTGCCAGCAGCCGTAAAAGCGGGAGGAGGAACGAGCAGTACTTC.